Sequencing of this T cell receptor beta chain was carried out in a study of control samples from healthy donors and cancer patients. The CDR3 covers 16 residues. Trimming removed 3 bases from V and 1 base from J, with 16 bases in between. Per the germline V gene, CDR1 is SGHAT and CDR2 is FQNNGV. Produced via immunoSEQ multiplex PCR; TCRdb's table is partial and in-frame only. Of tens of thousands of clones in the sample, approximately 84% are singletons; the top ten hold 30% to 40%. Material: PBMCs. This clonotype was obtained from a man aged 70 or older with lung cancer. The chain couples TRBV11-2 to TRBJ2-7; unclear D gene. The CDR3 nucleotides read TGTGCCAGCAGCTTGGATACGGACGCATATTCCTACGAGCAGTACTTC. This encodes CASSLDTDAYSYEQYF.